This entry lists 4 T cell receptor beta chains sequenced from one sample in a study of shared clonotypes between healthy human individuals. TCRdb's copy holds only in-frame clones and misses some; the assay was immunoSEQ multiplex PCR. The sample includes about 1.5 million clones, roughly 98% of them seen just once. Input material: naive CD4+ T cells sorted from blood. Stated subset: CD45RA+ positively selected. The receptors here all came from a man younger than 40 in good health.

The count of this clone is one. This chain joins TRBV29-1 and TRBJ2-1, with D hard to call. The V end was cut by 2 bases, the J end by 4 bases, with 12 bases between. CDR3 length equals 14 residues. Germline CDR1 is SQVTM and CDR2 is ANQGSEA. The CDR3 here is CSVETAWGYNEQFF. The CDR3 DNA reads TGCAGCGTTGAAACAGCTTGGGGTTACAATGAGCAGTTCTTC.

V usage is TRBV5-4 and J usage is TRBJ1-1, with 9 bases matching TRBD1. The V and J ends lost 1 base and 9 bases, in that order; junction bases with no gene match: 7. Per the germline V gene, CDR1 is SGHNT and CDR2 is YYREEE (reference sequence). This CDR3 is 14 amino acids long. The CDR3 DNA reads TGTGCCAGCAGCTTGTCGACCGGGACAGGGAAAGCTTTCTTT. This translates into CASSLSTGTGKAFF. Filled out from reference TRBV5-4 and TRBJ1-1, the complete variable domain reads ETGVTQSPTHLIKTRGQQVTLRCSSQSGHNTVSWYQQALGQGPQFIFQYYREEENGRGNFPPRFSGLQFPNYSSELNVNALELDDSALYLCASSLSTGTGKAFFGQGTRLTVV.

The DNA for the CDR3 is TGTGCCAGCAGTGGGGCGAGTACAGGGATCTCCTACGAGCAGTACTTC. Its translation: CASSGASTGISYEQYF. This chain links TRBV6-1 with TRBJ2-7, with D possibly matching TRBD1 (6 bases). V lost 4 bases to trimming and J lost 0 bases, with 16 bases between them. CDR3 length: 16 amino acids. The germline gives CDR1 MNHNS, CDR2 SASEGT.

The V and J genes are TRBV6-5 and TRBJ2-3; D not resolved. The CDR3 spans 14 residues. With 2 bases removed from V and 0 bases from J, the gap between germline ends came to 6 bases. Germline lookup yields CDR1 MNHEY and CDR2 SVGAGI. The CDR3 reads CASSYDPSTDTQYF. The CDR3 DNA is TGTGCCAGCAGTTACGATCCCAGCACAGATACGCAGTATTTT.